The 21 T cell receptor beta chains reported below all come from one sample, sequenced in a study of molecular identifiers for immune sequencing clone quantification. TCRdb analysed the PCR reads with MiXCR anew, one entry per CDR3 protein. The top ten hold 0.76% of the sample, which has more than 450,000 distinct CDR3 sequences, about 25% seen once. Sequencing was done on a sample of naive CD8+ T cells from blood, with Jurkat cell RNA spiked in. The subset was: FACS-sorted CD8+CD4-CCR7+CD45RA+ naive T cells. The receptors were gathered from a human donor in good health. Some libraries in this study had Jurkat cell RNA spiked in.

Regarding this clonotype: The junction does not match germline at one end; this may be a read error. The V gene is TRBV30, the J gene TRBJ1-1; D unclear. Germline V gene sequence: CDR1 GTSNPN, CDR2 SVGIG (reference sequence). The CDR3 has 13 amino acids. CDR3 sequence (DNA): TGTACCTGGAGTGTCGACACCAACACTGAAGCTTTCTTT. This gives the protein CTWSVDTNTEAFF.

The sample holds many counts of this clonotype. This sequence joins TRBV9 and TRBJ1-6; perhaps TRBD1 as D (5 bases). Looked up from germline, CDR1 is SGDLS and CDR2 is YYNGEE. The V and J ends lost 5 bases and 10 bases respectively, with 13 bases between them. The CDR3 length is 13 residues. The CDR3, as DNA: TGTGCCAGCAGTCCGGGACTAGGGTCACCCCTCCACTTT. Protein: CASSPGLGSPLHF.

This clonotype was counted between two and nine times. The V call is TRBV10-3, the J call TRBJ2-1; D could derive from TRBD1 or TRBD2 (5 bases each). The CDR3 extends over 17 amino acids. Trimming stripped 2 bases from V and 0 bases from J, with 14 bases between. Per germline, CDR1 ENHRY and CDR2 SYGVKD. The CDR3 DNA follows: TGTGCCATCAGTGAGGAGAGGGACCGAAGCTCCTACAATGAGCAGTTCTTC. This codes for CAISEERDRSSYNEQFF.

V is TRBV12-3 or TRBV12-4 and J is TRBJ2-3; D tentatively reads TRBD1 or TRBD2 (6 bases each). CDR3 length: 16 residues. V was pared by 3 bases and J by 2 bases, with 15 bases between. DNA of the CDR3: TGTGCCAGCAGTTTTGGTGGCGGGACATCCACAGATACGCAGTATTTT. This gives the protein CASSFGGGTSTDTQYF.

Comments on this clonotype: A much larger clone differs from this one at a single base, so this may be a read error. J is TRBJ2-4 and V is TRBV28; TRBD1 aligns across 9 bases. This CDR3 has 14 residues. V shed 7 bases, J shed 3 bases, and the junction held 4 bases outside the gene matches. Germline V gives CDR1 MDHEN, CDR2 SYDVKM. The CDR3 spells CASNRGRGKNIQYF. The CDR3 DNA follows: TGTGCCAGCAACAGGGGGCGAGGCAAAAACATTCAGTACTTC.

V is TRBV29-1 and J is TRBJ1-1; no clear D. The CDR3 is 14 amino acids. Looked up from germline, CDR1 is SQVTM and CDR2 is ANQGSEA. Between the trimmed V and J ends, which lost 3 bases and 1 base, there was a span of 12 bases. The CDR3 nucleotides read TGCAGCGTTGAGGGAGCCAGGACGAACACTGAAGCTTTCTTT. Its translation: CSVEGARTNTEAFF.

This clonotype was detected a few times. The genes are TRBV7-6 and TRBJ2-3, with 8 nucleotides matching TRBD1. The germline V gene encodes CDR1 SGHVS and CDR2 FNYEAQ. The CDR3 has 17 residues. The junction had 11 bases not matched to a gene; V was cut back by 4 bases and J by 2 bases. As DNA, the CDR3 is TGTGCCAGCAGCTCCCAGACAGGGGTTATCTTCACAGATACGCAGTATTTT. Protein sequence: CASSSQTGVIFTDTQYF.

This chain connects TRBV7-9 to TRBJ2-3, with D tentatively TRBD2 (7 bases). With 5 bases removed from V and 10 bases from J, the gap between germline ends came to 19 bases. This CDR3 comprises 14 residues. Germline CDR1 SEHNR, CDR2 FQNEAQ (reference sequence). The CDR3 bases are TGTGCCAGCAGCGAGGGGGGGGGCGCGTATCCGCAGTATTTT. Protein sequence: CASSEGGGAYPQYF.

The chain uses TRBV4-1 and TRBJ2-7; perhaps TRBD1 as D (7 bases). The length of the CDR3 is 15 residues. With 2 bases removed from V and 0 bases from J, the gap between germline ends came to 11 bases. Germline-derived CDR1 and CDR2 are MGHRA and YSYEKL. As DNA, the CDR3 is TGCGCCAGCAGCCAACTGCGGGACAGCTCCTACGAGCAGTACTTC. Residues: CASSQLRDSSYEQYF.

This chain joins TRBV10-2 and TRBJ1-6, with TRBD1 matching over 7 bases. CDR1 is WSHSY, CDR2 SAAADI, per germline. This CDR3 spans 16 amino acids. V trimming: 6 bases; J trimming: 4 bases; junction bases outside the gene matches: 9. The CDR3 bases are TGCGCCAGCAGAGATACCGGACAGGTGTATAATTCACCCCTCCACTTT. Its protein product is CASRDTGQVYNSPLHF.

This clonotype was recorded only once. V is TRBV9 and J is TRBJ2-7, with TRBD2 identical over 10 bases. Germline CDR1 SGDLS, CDR2 YYNGEE. V shed 4 bases and J 3 bases; nucleotides not matched to a gene: 13. The CDR3 loop spans 17 amino acids. CDR3 sequence reads: CASSHLHVAGGDYEQYF. Written as DNA, the CDR3 is TGTGCCAGCAGCCACCTCCACGTAGCGGGAGGTGACTACGAGCAGTACTTC.

The V gene is TRBV7-9, the J gene TRBJ1-6; TRBD1 matches 9 bases. There are 15 residues in the CDR3. Germline trimming cut 5 bases from V and 6 bases from J; bases unmatched to any gene: 5. Germline loops: CDR1 SEHNR, CDR2 FQNEAQ (reference sequence). Written as DNA, the CDR3 is TGTGCCAGCAGCCTCATGGGACAGGGTAATTCACCCCTCCACTTT. It is translated as CASSLMGQGNSPLHF.

Worth noting for this clonotype: An end of the junction differs from the germline gene, which may be a read error. The chain carries TRBV7-6 and TRBJ2-2; 9 positions agree with TRBD2. In germline, CDR1 is SGHVS, CDR2 FNYEAQ. The CDR3 runs 15 residues. CDR3 bases: TGTGCCAGCAGCTTAGGGACTAGCGAAAGCCGGGGATTGGTTTTT. Its protein product is CASSLGTSESRGLVF.

The chain is built from TRBV4-3 and TRBJ2-4, with D tentatively TRBD1 (5 bases). This CDR3 is 18 amino acids long. V was shortened by 0 bases and J by 0 bases, with 15 bases between the two germline ends. CDR1 and CDR2 from the germline V gene are LGHNA and YSLEER. The CDR3 is CASSQETAGWGAKNIQYF. CDR3 in DNA: TGCGCCAGCAGCCAAGAAACCGCAGGGTGGGGAGCCAAAAACATTCAGTACTTC.

The chain recombines TRBV7-9 with TRBJ1-1; D might be TRBD1 (5 bases). This CDR3 is built from 12 residues. CDR1 SEHNR and CDR2 FQNEAQ come from the germline V gene (reference sequence). Trimming took off 7 bases at V and 4 bases at J, with 10 bases between the two ends. The chain's CDR3 is CASKGRGTEAFF. CDR3 DNA sequence: TGTGCCAGCAAGGGGCGCGGCACTGAAGCTTTCTTT.

CDR3 in DNA: TGTGCCAGCAGCTCTGAACGGGGAGTAGACTACGAGCAGTACTTC. Amino acids: CASSSERGVDYEQYF. The V call is TRBV7-9, the J call TRBJ2-7; tentatively, D is TRBD2 (5 bases). CDR1 SEHNR and CDR2 FQNEAQ come from the germline V gene (reference sequence). V lost 4 bases and J lost 3, with 16 bases in between. This CDR3 has 15 residues. Drawing the rest from reference TRBV7-9 and TRBJ2-7, the complete variable domain is DTGVSQNPRHKITKRGQNVTFRCDPISEHNRLYWYRQTLGQGPEFLTYFQNEAQLEKSRLLSDRFSAERPKGSFSTLEIQRTEQGDSAMYLCASSSERGVDYEQYFGPGTRLTVT.

This clonotype was seen at least ten times. The genes are TRBV20-1 and TRBJ1-1; D remains ambiguous. The V and J ends lost 3 bases and 8 bases respectively, with 10 bases between them. CDR3 length: 11 residues. Germline lookup yields CDR1 DFQATT and CDR2 SNEGSKA (reference sequence). The chain's CDR3 is CSASISWEAFF. CDR3 nucleotides: TGCAGTGCTAGTATCAGTTGGGAAGCTTTCTTT.

This chain connects TRBV19 to TRBJ1-3; TRBD1 matches 7 bases. Unmatched junction bases numbered 13, after V lost 8 bases and J lost 0 bases. Germline assignment: CDR1 LNHDA and CDR2 SQIVND (reference sequence). This CDR3 is built from 17 residues. The CDR3, as DNA: TGTGCCAGTTCGACTGAACGGGGGGACAGCTCTGGAAACACCATATATTTT. Protein: CASSTERGDSSGNTIYF.

The rearrangement uses TRBV12-3 or TRBV12-4 and TRBJ2-3; tentatively, D is TRBD1 (5 bases). V lost 6 bases and J 6 bases, leaving 19 bases between the germline ends. The CDR3 is 15 residues long. The CDR3 coding sequence is TGTGCCAGCAGCCCCCATCCCTGGGGCCCGGATACGCAGTATTTT. Translated: CASSPHPWGPDTQYF.

The chain links TRBV28 to TRBJ2-7; 8 bases are shared with TRBD2. The CDR3 extends over 15 amino acids. The germline V gene encodes CDR1 MDHEN and CDR2 SYDVKM. Trimming took 6 bases from V and 5 from J; bases not matched to a gene: 12. The CDR3 region is CASSLVTGGQDEQYF. DNA of the CDR3: TGTGCCAGCAGCCTCGTGACGGGAGGGCAAGACGAGCAGTACTTC.

V usage is TRBV20-1 and J usage is TRBJ1-1; TRBD1 matches at 10 bases. V gave up 1 base and J gave up 6 bases; unmatched junction bases: 8. The CDR3 extends over 15 amino acids. Looked up from germline, CDR1 is DFQATT and CDR2 is SNEGSKA (reference sequence). The CDR3 DNA is TGCAGTGCTAGAGTCGCCGGGACAGGGGACGCTGAAGCTTTCTTT. Translated, it gives CSARVAGTGDAEAFF.